These 11 T cell receptor beta chains were all obtained from the same sample, sequenced in a study of blood T cells in healthy people across ages. Using a J-beta primer mix together with a sample-barcoded 5' primer, a second PCR was run for roughly 6 to 12 cycles. MiXCR was run by TCRdb on the 5' RACE reads, yielding one entry per CDR3 protein. The sample holds 700,000 or so distinct CDR3 sequences, about 20% seen once. Source material: blood. The origin of the receptors is an older man in good health.

The chain combines TRBV12-3 or TRBV12-4 with TRBJ1-4, with D tentatively TRBD1 (5 bases). Trimming took 6 bases from V and 8 from J, leaving 13 bases between them. The CDR3 runs 13 residues. The DNA of the CDR3 is TGTGCCAGCAGACCGGGAGGGGTCGAAAAACTGTTTTTT. The encoded protein is CASRPGGVEKLFF.

This clonotype has just a few counts. The DNA for the CDR3 is TGCAGTGCCGACAGGGGTACGCTTAGCAGCGAGCAGTACTTC. It translates to CSADRGTLSSEQYF. The J gene is TRBJ2-7, the V gene TRBV20-1; TRBD1 agrees at 8 bases. The CDR3 runs 14 residues. V lost 6 bases and J lost 6; bases outside the gene matches: 13. Germline V gene data show CDR1 as DFQATT and CDR2 as SNEGSKA (reference sequence).

This clonotype was seen a handful of times. The V and J genes are TRBV20-1 and TRBJ2-4, with a possible D match to TRBD2 (5 bases). Germline CDR1 reads DFQATT; CDR2 reads SNEGSKA (reference sequence). With 6 bases removed from V and 1 base from J, the gap between germline ends came to 22 bases. CDR3 length: 17 amino acids. The CDR3 DNA follows: TGCAGTGCCGGAGAGGGCCTGGCCCGCCCTGCCAAAAACATTCAGTACTTC. The encoded protein is CSAGEGLARPAKNIQYF.

This clonotype was picked up many times. V usage is TRBV15 and J usage is TRBJ2-6; 8 bases agree with TRBD1. With V trimmed by 2 bases and J by 4 bases, 13 bases remained unmatched. The germline CDR1 and CDR2 sequences are LNHNV and YYDKDF (reference sequence). The CDR3 extends over 19 amino acids. The CDR3, as DNA: TGTGCCACCAGCAGACCACCCGGACAGGGTTCCTACGGGGCCAACGTCCTGACTTTC. Translated: CATSRPPGQGSYGANVLTF.

The V and J genes are TRBV6-6 and TRBJ1-2, with 7 bases lining up with TRBD1. With 5 bases clipped from V and 0 bases from J, the junction kept 6 bases outside the gene matches. The CDR3 contains 15 residues. CDR1 is MNHNY and CDR2 is SVGAGI in the germline V gene (reference sequence). DNA for the CDR3: TGTGCCAGCAGTCGAACAGGGGTTACTAACTATGGCTACACCTTC. Amino acids: CASSRTGVTNYGYTF.

This clonotype showed up just a few times. V gene TRBV29-1 combines with J gene TRBJ1-1; D gene unclear. This CDR3 contains 12 residues. Trimming shortened V by 3 bases and J by 10 bases, and 15 bases separated the two germline ends. CDR1 is SQVTM and CDR2 is ANQGSEA in the germline V gene. The CDR3 nucleotides are TGCAGCGTTGAGTTTGTGCGGTCGGTAGCTTTCTTT. Protein: CSVEFVRSVAFF.

The chain links TRBV28 to TRBJ1-2, with D tentatively TRBD1 (5 bases). Per germline, CDR1 MDHEN and CDR2 SYDVKM. The germline V and J ends were trimmed by 6 bases and 6 bases, with 17 bases remaining between them. CDR3 length equals 14 residues. CDR3 DNA: TGTGCCAGCAGCCTCTCAGGGCTCTTCGATGGCTACACCTTC. Translating gives CASSLSGLFDGYTF.

In its sample, this clonotype was seen a few times. The rearrangement uses TRBV20-1 and TRBJ1-3; D gene ambiguous. The V and J ends lost 0 bases and 4 bases respectively, with 19 bases between them. The CDR3 is 17 amino acids. Germline loops: CDR1 DFQATT, CDR2 SNEGSKA (reference sequence). For the CDR3, the DNA is TGCAGTGCTAGAGATCTCGACGCTCGGGCTGGGGGAAACACCATATATTTT. This translates into CSARDLDARAGGNTIYF.

This clonotype was found once. The genes are TRBV6-5 and TRBJ1-2; no clear D gene. Germline values: CDR1 MNHEY, CDR2 SVGAGI. The ends were cut back, 0 bases at V and 6 bases at J, with 8 bases in the middle. This CDR3 spans 13 amino acids. The CDR3 here is CASSYSMVNGYTF. DNA for the CDR3: TGTGCCAGCAGTTACTCGATGGTTAATGGCTACACCTTC.

The genes are TRBV11-2 and TRBJ2-1, with D maybe TRBD2 (6 bases). V was clipped by 2 bases and J by 1 base, with 9 bases between them. This CDR3 is built from 15 residues. Germline-derived CDR1 and CDR2 are SGHAT and FQNNGV. The DNA for the CDR3 is TGTGCCAGCAGCTTAAAACGGGAGTCCTACAATGAGCAGTTCTTC. This translates into CASSLKRESYNEQFF.

This clonotype appeared many times. The CDR3 DNA sequence: TGTGCCAGCAGTTTGGAGAGGAACACTGAAGCTTTCTTT. Its translation is CASSLERNTEAFF. This chain connects TRBV12-3 or TRBV12-4 to TRBJ1-1; unclear D gene. The V end lost 3 bases, the J end lost 1 base, and 6 bases lay between the germline ends. CDR3 length: 13 residues.